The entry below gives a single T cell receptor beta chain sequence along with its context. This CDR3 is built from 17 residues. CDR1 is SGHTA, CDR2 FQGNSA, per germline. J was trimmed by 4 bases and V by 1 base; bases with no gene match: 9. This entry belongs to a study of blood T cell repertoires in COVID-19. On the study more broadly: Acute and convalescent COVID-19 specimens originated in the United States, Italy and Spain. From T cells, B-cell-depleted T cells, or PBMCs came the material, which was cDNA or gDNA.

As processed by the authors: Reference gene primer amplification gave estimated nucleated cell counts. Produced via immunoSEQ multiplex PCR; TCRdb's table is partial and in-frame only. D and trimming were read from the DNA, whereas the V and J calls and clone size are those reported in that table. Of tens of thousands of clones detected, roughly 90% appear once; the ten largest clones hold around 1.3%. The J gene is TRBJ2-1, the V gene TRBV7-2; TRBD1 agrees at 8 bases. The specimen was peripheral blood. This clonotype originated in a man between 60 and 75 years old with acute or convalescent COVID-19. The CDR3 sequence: CASSLGVTGVLYNEQFF. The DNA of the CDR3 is TGTGCCAGCAGCTTAGGGGTGACAGGGGTGCTTTACAATGAGCAGTTCTTC.